This entry concerns a single T cell receptor (beta chain). This record comes from a study of blood T cell repertoires in COVID-19. Study at large: Samples came from the United States, Italy and Spain, spanning acute and convalescent COVID-19. T cells, B-cell-depleted T cells, or PBMCs provided the cDNA or gDNA that served as material.

Germline assignment: CDR1 SNHLY and CDR2 FYNNEI. CDR3 length equals 14 residues. The V gene lost 3 bases and the J gene lost 2 bases, with 7 bases spanning the gap. As handled by the study authors: Nucleated cell number was recorded as an estimate derived from reference gene primer amplification. Only in-frame clones appear in the TCRdb table, and some are missing; sequencing was by immunoSEQ multiplex PCR. The V and J calls and the clone size are those of that table, but D and trimming were determined from the DNA. The table has about 100,000 clones, 84% seen once. The clonotype originates from a human donor in a cohort sampled during active COVID-19. Sequenced sample: peripheral blood. The chain recombines TRBV2 with TRBJ1-4; D is undetermined. CDR3 nucleotide sequence: TGTGCCAGCAGTGAGGGCACTACTAATGAAAAACTGTTTTTT. This gives the protein CASSEGTTNEKLFF.